Listed below are T cell receptor beta chains from one sample, sequenced in a study of PD-1 blockade in classical Hodgkin lymphoma. Measured with immunoSEQ multiplex PCR; TCRdb has only the in-frame clones, and not every one. The sample has 25,000 to 35,000 clones, roughly 87% seen once. Specimen: CD4+ T cells from blood, collected at baseline. These TCRs come from a human donor with classical Hodgkin lymphoma. CDR3s include the opening cysteine and the closing phenylalanine or tryptophan. D genes are given only for firm matches. Clone sizes are given selectively: once, few, many, or a class where the clone is expanded.

clone_size	v_call	d_call	j_call	cdr3_aa	cdr3_nt
.	TRBV27	.	TRBJ1-1	CASSFRYRTVNTEAFF	TGTGCCAGCAGTTTTCGGTACAGAACTGTGAACACTGAAGCTTTCTTT
few	TRBV6-6	.	TRBJ2-7	CASSSTGNGGDEQYF	TGTGCCAGCAGTTCTACCGGGAATGGAGGGGACGAGCAGTACTTC
.	TRBV7-9	TRBD1	TRBJ1-4	CASSGTGLRKLFF	TGTGCCAGCAGTGGGACAGGGCTAAGAAAACTGTTTTTT
.	TRBV15	TRBD2	TRBJ2-5	CATSSNQGLARETQYF	TGTGCCACCAGCAGCAATCAGGGACTAGCGAGAGAGACCCAGTACTTC
.	TRBV5-1	.	TRBJ2-3	CASSLVAGSTDTQYF	TGCGCCAGCAGCTTGGTGGCAGGGTCCACAGATACGCAGTATTTT
few	TRBV28	TRBD1	TRBJ1-2	CASSTGDGYTF	TGTGCCAGCAGTACAGGGGACGGCTACACCTTC
.	TRBV10-3	TRBD2	TRBJ2-3	CAISGAAGGLTDTQYF	TGTGCCATCAGTGGAGCAGCGGGAGGGCTCACAGATACGCAGTATTTT
.	TRBV5-8	TRBD2	TRBJ2-2	CASSPGTSGRRNTGELFF	TGTGCCAGCAGCCCCGGGACTAGCGGGAGGCGGAACACCGGGGAGCTGTTTTTT
once	TRBV6-1	.	TRBJ2-2	CASSDAGYTGELFF	TGTGCCAGCAGTGACGCAGGGTACACCGGGGAGCTGTTTTTT
.	TRBV19	TRBD1	TRBJ2-1	CASSTLGQGAFNEQFF	TGTGCCAGTAGTACTTTGGGACAGGGGGCCTTCAATGAGCAGTTCTTC
.	TRBV5-6	.	TRBJ1-2	CASSLALVPGTYGYTF	TGTGCCAGCAGCTTGGCCCTTGTCCCGGGAACCTATGGCTACACCTTC
.	TRBV2	TRBD1	TRBJ2-1	CASSAGQGLAYNEQFF	TGTGCCAGCAGTGCCGGACAGGGTCTAGCCTACAATGAGCAGTTCTTC
.	TRBV19	TRBD2	TRBJ2-3	CASSISGSRTDTQYF	TGTGCCAGTAGCATTAGCGGGAGTAGGACAGATACGCAGTATTTT
.	TRBV5-1	.	TRBJ2-3	CASSLEGTGPDTQYF	TGCGCCAGCAGCTTGGAAGGTACGGGCCCAGATACGCAGTATTTT
once	TRBV25-1	.	TRBJ1-5	CASSGGVSNQPQHF	TGTGCCAGCAGTGGGGGGGTTAGCAATCAGCCCCAGCATTTT
.	TRBV6-6	.	TRBJ2-3	CASSSSDASTDTQYF	TGTGCCAGCAGTTCGTCGGACGCAAGCACAGATACGCAGTATTTT
.	TRBV19	.	TRBJ2-1	CASRGTGGADEQFF	TGTGCCAGTAGGGGAACAGGGGGGGCGGATGAGCAGTTCTTC
.	TRBV30	.	TRBJ2-7	CAWSSMGSMGYEQYF	TGTGCCTGGAGTTCCATGGGTTCCATGGGGTACGAGCAGTACTTC
.	TRBV19	TRBD2	TRBJ2-1	CASSSRAGGGYNEQFF	TGTGCCAGCTCGTCACGAGCGGGAGGGGGCTACAATGAGCAGTTCTTC
.	TRBV4-3	.	TRBJ2-3	CASSQESAGITDTQYF	TGCGCCAGCAGCCAAGAGTCGGCAGGGATCACAGATACGCAGTATTTT
few	TRBV15	.	TRBJ1-1	CATSRVRGNTEAFF	TGTGCCACCAGCAGGGTCCGGGGGAACACTGAAGCTTTCTTT
once	TRBV5-1	.	TRBJ2-3	CASSPSRATNSDTQYF	TGCGCCAGCAGCCCCAGCCGGGCTACAAATTCAGATACGCAGTATTTT
few	TRBV30	.	TRBJ1-2	CAWSSQSRWGYGYTF	TGTGCCTGGAGTTCTCAGAGCCGGTGGGGCTATGGCTACACCTTC
.	TRBV6-5	.	TRBJ1-1	CASSPRGDTEAFF	TGTGCCAGCAGTCCGAGGGGGGACACTGAAGCTTTCTTT
.	TRBV30	.	TRBJ2-7	CAWSVDGLHEQYF	TGTGCCTGGAGTGTGGACGGGCTCCACGAGCAGTACTTC
.	TRBV18	TRBD1	TRBJ1-3	CASSTRGQRSGNTIYF	TGTGCCAGCTCAACCAGGGGGCAGCGCTCTGGAAACACCATATATTTT
.	TRBV7-9	TRBD1	TRBJ1-4	CASSQQGQINEKLFF	TGTGCCAGCAGCCAGCAGGGACAGATTAATGAAAAACTGTTTTTT
.	TRBV11-1	TRBD2	TRBJ2-1	CASSPRTRWDEQFF	TGTGCCAGCAGCCCCCGGACTAGATGGGATGAGCAGTTCTTC
.	TRBV5-1	.	TRBJ2-3	CASSPNPGTRADTQYF	TGCGCCAGCAGCCCCAATCCGGGAACACGGGCAGATACGCAGTATTTT
.	TRBV7-2	TRBD2	TRBJ2-7	CASSFPPRGTSGRSEQYF	TGTGCCAGCAGCTTCCCCCCGCGAGGGACTAGCGGGAGAAGCGAGCAGTACTTC
.	TRBV19	TRBD1	TRBJ1-5	CASWRTGSNSNQPQHF	TGTGCCAGTTGGCGGACAGGGAGCAATAGCAATCAGCCCCAGCATTTT
.	TRBV5-1	.	TRBJ2-5	CASSLGDLPGGTQYF	TGCGCCAGCAGCTTGGGGGACCTCCCCGGAGGGACCCAGTACTTC
.	TRBV2	.	TRBJ1-1	CASRDLDREAFF	TGTGCCAGCAGGGACTTAGACAGGGAAGCTTTCTTT
.	TRBV21-1	.	TRBJ2-2	CASLNPGHRQGTGELFF	TGTGCCAGCCTGAACCCGGGCCATCGACAGGGCACCGGGGAGCTGTTTTTT
.	TRBV18	.	TRBJ1-2	CASSPSGHPNYGYTF	TGTGCCAGCTCACCAAGCGGACATCCTAACTATGGCTACACCTTC
.	TRBV7-8	.	TRBJ2-7	CASSFGENYEQYF	TGTGCCAGCAGCTTTGGGGAGAACTACGAGCAGTACTTC
.	TRBV10-2	.	TRBJ1-5	CASTPDYSNQPQHF	TGCGCCAGCACACCAGATTATAGCAATCAGCCCCAGCATTTT
once	TRBV19	.	TRBJ1-1	CASSPTGTSVAFF	TGTGCCAGTAGTCCTACCGGGACCTCGGTAGCTTTCTTT
.	TRBV4-1	.	TRBJ1-2	CASSPLFFGSYGYTF	TGCGCCAGCAGCCCCCTCTTCTTCGGGAGTTACGGCTACACCTTC
.	TRBV5-1	.	TRBJ2-7	CASSLLQGYYEQYF	TGCGCCAGCAGCTTGTTACAGGGATACTACGAGCAGTACTTC
.	TRBV6-1	TRBD2	TRBJ2-1	CASSEAWDYPGYEQFF	TGTGCCAGCAGTGAAGCTTGGGACTACCCTGGCTATGAGCAGTTCTTC
.	TRBV4-2	.	TRBJ2-1	CASSQEVERGEQFF	TGTGCCAGCAGCCAAGAGGTAGAGCGAGGTGAGCAGTTCTTC
few	TRBV7-9	.	TRBJ2-1	CASSFANEQFF	TGTGCCAGCAGCTTCGCGAATGAGCAGTTCTTC
.	TRBV5-1	.	TRBJ1-1	CASSSGQNTEAFF	TGCGCCAGCAGCTCGGGACAGAACACTGAAGCTTTCTTT
few	TRBV7-2	.	TRBJ1-1	CASRPLMNTEAFF	TGTGCCAGCAGGCCCCTCATGAACACTGAAGCTTTCTTT
.	TRBV29-1	.	TRBJ2-1	CSVEGRAQGGQFF	TGCAGCGTTGAAGGCAGGGCCCAGGGGGGGCAGTTCTTC
.	TRBV28	.	TRBJ1-4	CASSPPGGRPLLFF	TGTGCCAGCAGCCCACCGGGGGGCAGACCCTTGCTGTTTTTT
.	TRBV5-1	.	TRBJ2-1	CASSFHSSYNEQFF	TGCGCCAGCAGCTTCCACTCCTCCTACAATGAGCAGTTCTTC
.	TRBV5-5	TRBD1	TRBJ2-7	CASSLFGDRGLYEQYF	TGTGCCAGCAGCTTGTTTGGGGACAGGGGGCTCTACGAGCAGTACTTC
.	TRBV5-6	.	TRBJ1-1	CASSLISGNTGAFF	TGTGCCAGCAGCTTGATATCAGGGAACACCGGAGCTTTCTTT
.	TRBV2	TRBD1	TRBJ1-1	CASTSLEVTGRSEAFF	TGTGCCAGCACCTCTCTGGAGGTGACAGGGAGAAGTGAAGCTTTCTTT
.	TRBV19	.	TRBJ1-5	CASSGGYGNQPQHF	TGTGCCAGTAGTGGGGGATATGGCAATCAGCCCCAGCATTTT
.	TRBV9	.	TRBJ1-4	CASSVEPKNNEKLFF	TGTGCCAGCAGCGTAGAGCCAAAAAATAATGAAAAACTGTTTTTT
.	TRBV6-1	TRBD1	TRBJ2-5	CASSVGDRGVETQYF	TGTGCCAGCAGTGTGGGGGACAGGGGCGTAGAGACCCAGTACTTC
.	TRBV30	.	TRBJ1-5	CAWSVGGREPQHF	TGTGCCTGGAGTGTAGGGGGGCGGGAGCCCCAGCATTTT
.	TRBV6-4	.	TRBJ1-2	CASSASLGAIGYTF	TGTGCCAGCAGTGCGTCACTGGGGGCTATCGGCTACACCTTC
.	TRBV5-1	.	TRBJ1-2	CASRYQALYGYTF	TGCGCCAGCAGGTACCAGGCCCTCTATGGCTACACCTTC
.	TRBV7-2	TRBD2	TRBJ2-1	CASSLDRGTSGYNEQFF	TGTGCCAGCAGCTTAGACCGGGGGACTAGCGGTTACAATGAGCAGTTCTTC